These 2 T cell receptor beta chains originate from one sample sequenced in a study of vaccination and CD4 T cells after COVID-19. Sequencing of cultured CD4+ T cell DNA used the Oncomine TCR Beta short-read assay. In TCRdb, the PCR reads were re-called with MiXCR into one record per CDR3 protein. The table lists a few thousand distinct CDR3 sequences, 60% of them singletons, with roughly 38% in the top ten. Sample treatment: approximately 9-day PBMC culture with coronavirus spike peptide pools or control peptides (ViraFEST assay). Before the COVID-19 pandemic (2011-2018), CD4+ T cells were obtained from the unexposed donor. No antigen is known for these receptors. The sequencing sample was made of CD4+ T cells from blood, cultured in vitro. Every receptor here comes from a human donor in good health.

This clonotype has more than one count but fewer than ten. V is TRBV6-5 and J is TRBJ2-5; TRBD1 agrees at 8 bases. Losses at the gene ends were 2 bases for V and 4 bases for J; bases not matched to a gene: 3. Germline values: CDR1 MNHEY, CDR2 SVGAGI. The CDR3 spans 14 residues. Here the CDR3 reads CASSYPGQGETQYF. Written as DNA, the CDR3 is TGTGCCAGCAGTTACCCCGGACAGGGAGAGACCCAGTACTTC.

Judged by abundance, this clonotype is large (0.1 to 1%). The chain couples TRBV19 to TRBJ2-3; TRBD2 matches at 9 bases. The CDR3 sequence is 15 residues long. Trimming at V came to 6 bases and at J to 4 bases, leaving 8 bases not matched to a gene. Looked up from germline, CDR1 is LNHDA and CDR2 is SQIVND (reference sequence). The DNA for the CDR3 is TGTGCCAGTAGCCCAAGGGCGGGAGGGCCAGATACGCAGTATTTT. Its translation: CASSPRAGGPDTQYF.